This TCR beta chain was sequenced during a study of T cell responses to AZD1222 COVID-19 vaccine. TCRdb keeps only in-frame clones here, not all; method: immunoSEQ multiplex PCR. Found here are 150,000 to 160,000 clones, more than 75% of them singletons; the top ten hold about 9%. V gave up 4 bases and J gave up 1 base; unmatched junction bases: 7. CDR3 length equals 15 residues. Germline V gene data show CDR1 as LGHNA and CDR2 as YNFKEQ. Turning to this clone: Its cognate antigen is unknown.

Study-level findings and limits: Only 5 or 6 people who got AZD1222 tested seropositive at baseline.

This chain links TRBV4-2 with TRBJ2-7, with 7 bases fitting TRBD1. Sequenced here: peripheral blood, sampled 28 days after the second AZD1222 dose. The sequence derives from an adult who received the AZD1222 COVID-19 vaccine. The CDR3 coding sequence is TGTGCCAGCAGCCTCCGGGACAGCCTATCCTACGAGCAGTACTTC. It yields the protein CASSLRDSLSYEQYF.